These 24 T cell receptor beta chains originate from one sample sequenced in a study of early T cells in non-severe SARS-CoV-2 infection. TCRdb used MiXCR to reprocess the 5' RACE reads, holding one entry per CDR3 protein. This table holds 75,000 or so distinct CDR3 sequences, 11% to 15% found once. The sample taken for sequencing was whole blood. These receptors were taken from an adult who was a healthcare worker with PCR-confirmed SARS-CoV-2 infection or an uninfected control (not recorded which).

This clonotype was detected only a few times. The chain couples TRBV29-1 to TRBJ2-6; the D is unclear. V shed 3 bases and J shed 8 bases, with 8 bases lying between them. The CDR3 totals 12 residues. Germline V lookup: CDR1 SQVTM, CDR2 ANQGSEA. The CDR3 DNA sequence: TGCAGCGTTGAGGGCAGTACCAACGTCCTGACTTTC. Its translation is CSVEGSTNVLTF.

The chain links TRBV20-1 to TRBJ2-7, with unresolved D. Germline V gives CDR1 DFQATT, CDR2 SNEGSKA (reference sequence). The CDR3 contains 11 residues. Trimming removed 6 bases at V and 1 base at J, with 7 bases between. The CDR3 DNA sequence: TGCAGTGCCACCCCATCCTACGAGCAGTACTTC. It codes for CSATPSYEQYF.

This clonotype was found a few times. V is TRBV7-2 and J is TRBJ1-3, with a weak D call TRBD1 (6 bases). Trimming removed 7 bases from V and 0 bases from J, with 19 bases in between. The CDR3 length is 17 residues. Germline CDR1 is SGHTA and CDR2 is FQGNSA. The CDR3, as DNA: TGTGCCAGCACCCCCGTTTTAAGGGGGGGCTCTGGAAACACCATATATTTT. Protein: CASTPVLRGGSGNTIYF.

The CDR3 is CSVGEGYGYTF. The CDR3 DNA is TGCAGCGTGGGGGAAGGGTATGGCTACACCTTC. The J gene is TRBJ1-2, the V gene TRBV29-1; D is perhaps TRBD1 (5 bases). The CDR3 is made up of 11 amino acids. CDR1 and CDR2 (germline): SQVTM, ANQGSEA. Trimming took 6 bases from V and 5 from J, leaving 10 bases between them.

The table lists this clonotype with a few counts. The chain is built from TRBV20-1 and TRBJ2-5; 7 bases line up with TRBD2. This CDR3 is built from 15 residues. Per the germline V gene, CDR1 is DFQATT and CDR2 is SNEGSKA (reference sequence). The V gene end was trimmed by 0 bases and the J gene end by 2 bases; junction bases not matched to a gene: 6. The CDR3 protein is CSARDYGRTQETQYF. The CDR3 DNA sequence: TGCAGTGCTAGAGATTACGGGAGGACGCAAGAGACCCAGTACTTC.

This clonotype was seen a few times. This chain uses TRBV9 with TRBJ2-5, with a weak D call TRBD1 (6 bases). Germline assignment: CDR1 SGDLS and CDR2 YYNGEE. Trimming took 4 bases from V and 5 from J, leaving 12 bases between them. The CDR3 loop spans 13 amino acids. CDR3 region: CASSTGFVETQYF. The CDR3 DNA is TGTGCCAGCAGCACAGGGTTTGTGGAGACCCAGTACTTC.

This chain links TRBV7-9 with TRBJ2-3; D remains ambiguous. The CDR3 is made up of 15 amino acids. V lost 1 base, J lost 4 bases, and 12 bases lay in between. The germline CDR1 and CDR2 sequences are SEHNR and FQNEAQ (reference sequence). The CDR3 region is CASSLGGGVADTQYF. For the CDR3, the DNA is TGTGCCAGCAGCTTAGGCGGTGGGGTCGCAGATACGCAGTATTTT.

This chain uses TRBV4-2 with TRBJ2-6; tentative D call: TRBD1 (6 bases). The CDR3 covers 16 residues. Looked up from germline, CDR1 is LGHNA and CDR2 is YNFKEQ. The germline V and J ends were trimmed by 0 bases and 2 bases, with 8 bases remaining between them. The chain's CDR3 is CASSQDGTTGANVLTF. DNA for the CDR3: TGTGCCAGCAGCCAAGATGGGACAACTGGGGCCAACGTCCTGACTTTC.

This clonotype turned up a few times. The J gene is TRBJ2-1, the V gene TRBV7-2, with TRBD2 as a possible D gene (7 bases). Germline assignment: CDR1 SGHTA and CDR2 FQGNSA. The CDR3 covers 16 residues. The germline V and J ends were trimmed by 4 bases and 5 bases, with 18 bases remaining between them. The CDR3 region has the DNA TGTGCCAGCAGCTCCCTTCGAGGGGGGGTAGACAATGAGCAGTTCTTC. Its translation is CASSSLRGGVDNEQFF. The full variable domain, its missing parts supplied by reference TRBV7-2 and TRBJ2-1, is GAGVSQSPSNKVTEKGKDVELRCDPISGHTALYWYRQSLGQGLEFLIYFQGNSAPDKSGLPSDRFSAERTGGSVSTLTIQRTQQEDSAVYLCASSSLRGGVDNEQFFGPGTRLTVL.

This sequence joins TRBV11-2 and TRBJ2-3; D is possibly TRBD1 (5 bases). The germline V gene has CDR1 SGHAT and CDR2 FQNNGV. This CDR3 has 16 amino acids. The V gene lost 1 base and the J gene lost 0 bases, with 11 bases spanning the gap. This chain's CDR3 is CASSLVGRPSTDTQYF. In DNA, the CDR3 is TGTGCCAGCAGCTTAGTGGGGCGCCCAAGCACAGATACGCAGTATTTT.

This clonotype was seen more than once but under ten times. The V gene is TRBV29-1, the J gene TRBJ1-1; tentative D call: TRBD1 (5 bases). Germline CDR1 SQVTM, CDR2 ANQGSEA. The CDR3 contains 11 residues. Trimming left V 7 bases short and J 2 bases short, with 8 bases between. Here the CDR3 DNA reads TGCAGCGGTACAGGAAACACTGAAGCTTTCTTT. Its translation is CSGTGNTEAFF.

CDR3 nucleotides: TGTGCCAGCGCCATCCCCGGCTATGGCTACACCTTC. It is translated as CASAIPGYGYTF. The chain carries TRBV6-5 and TRBJ1-2; D is uncertain. The V end was cut by 8 bases, the J end by 4 bases, with 11 bases between. Germline V CDR1 and CDR2: MNHEY, SVGAGI. This CDR3 has 12 amino acids.

Note on this clonotype: A much larger clone lies one base from this, so it may be a read error. The chain couples TRBV12-3 or TRBV12-4 to TRBJ1-4; D is unresolved. The ends were cut back, 5 bases at V and 6 bases at J, with 7 bases in the middle. The CDR3 has 12 residues. The CDR3 sequence is CASSRADEKLFF. In DNA, the CDR3 is TGTGCCAGCAGTCGAGCAGATGAAAAACTGTTTTTT.

A note on this clonotype: This sequence may be a read error, since a much larger clone differs from it by one base. The V gene is TRBV20-1, the J gene TRBJ2-3, with D uncertain. This CDR3 is 13 amino acids long. V lost 5 bases and J lost 2, with 11 bases in between. CDR1 is DFQATT and CDR2 is SNEGSKA in the germline V gene (reference sequence). CDR3 coding DNA: TGCAGTGCTGGCCAATTCCCCACAGATACGCAGTATTTT. Translated, it gives CSAGQFPTDTQYF.

J is TRBJ1-2 and V is TRBV5-4, with D perhaps TRBD1 (6 bases). The V gene lost 5 bases and the J gene lost 4 bases, with 12 bases spanning the gap. Germline V gives CDR1 SGHNT, CDR2 YYREEE (reference sequence). This CDR3 comprises 13 residues. CDR3 sequence reads: CASRVRGSYGYTF. CDR3 in DNA: TGTGCCAGCAGAGTCAGGGGCTCCTATGGCTACACCTTC.

V is TRBV29-1 and J is TRBJ1-1; TRBD1 agrees at 7 bases. Germline loops: CDR1 SQVTM, CDR2 ANQGSEA. CDR3 length: 12 amino acids. Trimming took 7 bases from V and 1 from J; bases not matched to a gene: 3. This chain's CDR3 is CSARDRNTEAFF. DNA of the CDR3: TGCAGCGCTAGGGACAGGAACACTGAAGCTTTCTTT. Complete variable domain (other parts from reference TRBV29-1 and TRBJ1-1): SAVISQKPSRDICQRGTSLTIQCQVDSQVTMMFWYRQQPGQSLTLIATANQGSEATYESGFVIDKFPISRPNLTFSTLTVSNMSPEDSSIYLCSARDRNTEAFFGQGTRLTVV.

The gene calls are TRBV12-5 and TRBJ2-3; 13 nucleotides match TRBD2. Trimming at V came to 2 bases and at J to 7 bases, leaving 6 bases not matched to a gene. This CDR3 spans 16 amino acids. Germline V CDR1 and CDR2: LGHNT, FRNRAP. In nucleotides, the CDR3 is TGTGCTAGTGGTTTGCAAACTAGCGGGGGGGCACATACGCAGTATTTT. Amino acids: CASGLQTSGGAHTQYF.

The sample holds a few counts of this clonotype. The chain has TRBV29-1 and TRBJ2-7; TRBD1 aligns across 7 bases. The CDR3 sequence is 13 residues long. From germline, CDR1 is SQVTM and CDR2 ANQGSEA. The J segment lost 4 bases and the V segment lost 5 bases, leaving 8 bases of the junction unmatched. The CDR3 DNA follows: TGCAGCGTTACTAGGGGACAGCCTTACGAGCAGTACTTC. Protein product: CSVTRGQPYEQYF.

DNA for the CDR3: TGCAGTGCCGGGATTGACCCTGGAAACACCATATATTTT. It specifies CSAGIDPGNTIYF. The rearrangement uses TRBV20-1 and TRBJ1-3; no firm D call. CDR3 length: 13 amino acids. From germline, CDR1 is DFQATT and CDR2 SNEGSKA (reference sequence). V was shortened by 6 bases and J by 2 bases, with 11 bases between the two germline ends.

This clonotype was seen only a few times. This chain connects TRBV28 to TRBJ1-2; 7 nucleotides line up with TRBD1. In germline, CDR1 is MDHEN, CDR2 SYDVKM. The CDR3 runs 14 residues. The J segment lost 7 bases and the V segment lost 3 bases, leaving 8 bases of the junction unmatched. In DNA form, the CDR3 reads TGTGCCAGCAGTTTTCGGCCGACAGGGTTTGGCTACACCTTC. This translates into CASSFRPTGFGYTF.

V is TRBV5-1 and J is TRBJ2-3, with D tentatively TRBD2 (6 bases). The V end was cut by 1 base, the J end by 3 bases, with 9 bases between. Germline CDR1 reads SGHRS; CDR2 reads YFSETQ. The CDR3 is made up of 14 amino acids. The CDR3 bases are TGCGCCAGCAGCTTGACAGCGGGTACAGATACGCAGTATTTT. Translating it yields CASSLTAGTDTQYF. The variable domain in full, with the rest retrieved from reference TRBV5-1 and TRBJ2-3, is KAGVTQTPRYLIKTRGQQVTLSCSPISGHRSVSWYQQTPGQGLQFLFEYFSETQRNKGNFPGRFSGRQFSNSRSEMNVSTLELGDSALYLCASSLTAGTDTQYFGPGTRLTVL.

This clonotype was detected only a few times. This chain links TRBV28 with TRBJ1-4; the D is unclear. Looked up from germline, CDR1 is MDHEN and CDR2 is SYDVKM. V was trimmed by 5 bases and J by 8 bases, leaving 21 bases between them. The CDR3 totals 16 residues. CDR3 residues: CASSPVSGSGQEKLFF. The CDR3 nucleotides are TGTGCCAGCAGTCCTGTTTCTGGGTCGGGTCAGGAAAAACTGTTTTTT.

In its sample, this clonotype was seen a few times. The rearrangement uses TRBV11-2 and TRBJ2-1, with D possibly being TRBD2 (6 bases). The V end was cut by 1 base, the J end by 2 bases, with 12 bases between. The CDR3 totals 16 residues. Germline V gene sequence: CDR1 SGHAT, CDR2 FQNNGV. The chain's CDR3 is CASSLARGITYNEQFF. CDR3 bases: TGTGCCAGCAGCTTAGCGCGGGGAATCACCTACAATGAGCAGTTCTTC.

In this sample, this clonotype turned up many times. This sequence joins TRBV28 and TRBJ1-2; D gene uncertain. Trimming left V 6 bases short and J 8 bases short, with 16 bases between. Germline CDR1 MDHEN, CDR2 SYDVKM. CDR3 size: 13 residues. CDR3 amino acids: CASSTTPMLGYTF. The CDR3 DNA sequence: TGTGCCAGCAGCACCACTCCTATGCTCGGCTACACCTTC.